Given below is one T cell receptor beta chain in context. This CDR3 has 15 amino acids. V dropped 0 bases and J dropped 2 bases, with 12 bases sitting between them. The germline CDR1 and CDR2 sequences are SGDLS and YYNGEE. Assay: immunoSEQ multiplex PCR; the TCRdb copy retains only in-frame clones and omits some. The sample lists more than 100,000 clones; roughly 84% were seen once. The data belong to a study of blood T cell repertoires in COVID-19. The source material was peripheral blood. The chain recombines TRBV9 with TRBJ2-7; possibly TRBD1 for D (5 bases). The TCR originated in a human donor in a cohort sampled during active COVID-19. CDR3 loop: CASSVDDSSTYEQYF. CDR3 nucleotides: TGTGCCAGCAGCGTAGACGACAGCTCGACCTACGAGCAGTACTTC.